This TCR beta chain is from a study of PD-L1 blockade in urothelial cancer. Study in general: Prior chemotherapy ranged from 0 to 3 regimens per patient.

Profiling relied on immunoSEQ multiplex PCR, and the TCRdb table lists in-frame clones only, not all of them. Of about 49,000 clones listed, about four fifths are singletons. Time point of the sample: pretreatment peripheral blood. The sample here was PBMCs, taken around atezolizumab (anti-PD-L1) treatment. The sequence derives from a man in his 70s with urothelial cancer.

The CDR3 protein is CASSEEGGLMNTEAFF. In nucleotides, the CDR3 is TGTGCCAGCAGTGAAGAAGGAGGGCTTATGAACACTGAAGCTTTCTTT. The chain combines TRBV2 with TRBJ1-1; no clear D gene. Germline values: CDR1 SNHLY, CDR2 FYNNEI. The CDR3 has 16 residues. Trimming pared 1 base from V and 0 bases from J, leaving 12 bases between.